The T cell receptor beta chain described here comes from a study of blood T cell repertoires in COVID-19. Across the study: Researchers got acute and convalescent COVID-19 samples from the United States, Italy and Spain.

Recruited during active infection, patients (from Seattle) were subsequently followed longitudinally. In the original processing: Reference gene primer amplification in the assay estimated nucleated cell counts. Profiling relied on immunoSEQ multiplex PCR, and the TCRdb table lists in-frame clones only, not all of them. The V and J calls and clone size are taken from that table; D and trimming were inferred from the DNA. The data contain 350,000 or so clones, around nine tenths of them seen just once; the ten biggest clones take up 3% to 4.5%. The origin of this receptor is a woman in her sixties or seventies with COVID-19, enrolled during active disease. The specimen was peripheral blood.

In DNA form, the CDR3 reads TGCGCCAGCAGCCCCAATTTTAATTCACCCCTCCACTTT. This translates into CASSPNFNSPLHF. J is TRBJ1-6 and V is TRBV4-1; D gene uncertain. Germline loops: CDR1 MGHRA, CDR2 YSYEKL. This CDR3 is built from 13 residues. V was trimmed by 4 bases and J by 6 bases, leaving 7 bases between them.